Listed below are T cell receptor beta chains from one sample, sequenced in a study of OX40 agonist ivuxolimab in advanced cancers. Sequencing used immunoSEQ multiplex PCR; TCRdb keeps in-frame clones, though not all of them. The sample has roughly 72,000 clones; nearly 90% are singletons. Sequenced material: CD4+ or CD8+ T cells sorted from blood, taken in a trial of the OX40 agonist ivuxolimab. Every receptor here comes from an adult with an advanced solid tumor such as melanoma, head and neck, liver or kidney cancer. CDR3s include the opening cysteine and the closing phenylalanine or tryptophan. Each record gives: J gene, D gene, CDR3 length, clone size, V gene, CDR3 DNA, CDR3 protein. A D gene is named only where the DNA matches it firmly. Clone size is given for some rows only: seen once, a few or many times, or a class if the clone is expanded.

TRBJ1-1 NA 14 NA TRBV27 TGTGCCAGCAGTTTATATTCAGCATCCACTGAAGCTTTCTTT CASSLYSASTEAFF
TRBJ1-2 NA 13 NA TRBV14 TGTGCCAGCAGCCAAGATCCCAGGGGTGGCTACACCTTC CASSQDPRGGYTF
TRBJ1-2 TRBD1 13 few TRBV6-1 TGTGCCAGCAGTGAAGGGACAGGGACTGGCTACACCTTC CASSEGTGTGYTF
TRBJ2-1 NA 16 NA TRBV18 TGTGCCAGCTCGGAATACAGGCTTGGAGGTTACAATGAGCAGTTCTTC CASSEYRLGGYNEQFF
TRBJ1-1 NA 13 NA TRBV2 TGTGCCAGCAAGGCAGACACGAACACTGAAGCTTTCTTT CASKADTNTEAFF
TRBJ2-7 NA 14 NA TRBV5-1 TGCGCCAGCAGCTTGATACCATCATCCTACGAGCAGTACTTC CASSLIPSSYEQYF
TRBJ2-1 NA 13 NA TRBV11-1 TGTGCCAGCAGCCTCAGCTTACAAGATGAGCAGTTCTTC CASSLSLQDEQFF
TRBJ2-7 NA 11 medium-sized TRBV2 TGTGCCAGCAGTGAGAACTCTGGGCAGTACTTC CASSENSGQYF
TRBJ2-5 NA 13 NA TRBV2 TGTGCCAGCAGACAGGGAGTCGGGGAGACCCAGTACTTC CASRQGVGETQYF
TRBJ2-5 TRBD2 14 NA TRBV7-9 TGTGCCAGCAGCGGCGGACTAGCCCAAGAGACCCAGTACTTC CASSGGLAQETQYF
TRBJ1-2 NA 15 NA TRBV6-4 TGTGCCAGCAGTGACTCGGCGGCAGGGCGAAGTGGCTACACCTTC CASSDSAAGRSGYTF